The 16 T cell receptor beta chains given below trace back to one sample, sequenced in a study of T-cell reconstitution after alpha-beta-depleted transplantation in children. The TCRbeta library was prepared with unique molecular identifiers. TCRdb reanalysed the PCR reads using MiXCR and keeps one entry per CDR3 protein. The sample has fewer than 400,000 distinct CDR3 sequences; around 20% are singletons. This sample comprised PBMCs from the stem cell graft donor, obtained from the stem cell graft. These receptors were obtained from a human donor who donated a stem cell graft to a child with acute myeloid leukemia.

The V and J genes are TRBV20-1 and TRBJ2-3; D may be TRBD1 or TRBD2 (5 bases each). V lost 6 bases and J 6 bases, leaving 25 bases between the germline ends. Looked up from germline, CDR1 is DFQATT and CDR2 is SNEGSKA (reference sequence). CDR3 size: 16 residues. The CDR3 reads CSAWGLTTGLGDTQYF. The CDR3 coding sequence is TGCAGTGCCTGGGGCCTGACTACCGGCCTAGGCGATACGCAGTATTTT.

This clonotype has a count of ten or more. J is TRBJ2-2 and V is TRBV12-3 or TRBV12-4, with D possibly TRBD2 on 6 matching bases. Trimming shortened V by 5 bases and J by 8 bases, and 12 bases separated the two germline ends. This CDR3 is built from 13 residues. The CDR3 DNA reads TGTGCCAGCAGTGGAGGGCCTGGTGGGGAGCTGTTTTTT. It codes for CASSGGPGGELFF.

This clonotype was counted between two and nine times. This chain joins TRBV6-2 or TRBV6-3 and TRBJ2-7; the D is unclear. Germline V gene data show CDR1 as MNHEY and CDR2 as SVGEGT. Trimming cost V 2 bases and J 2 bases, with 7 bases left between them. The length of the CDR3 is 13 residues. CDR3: CASSYGSTYEQYF. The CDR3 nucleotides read TGTGCCAGCAGTTACGGGTCAACCTACGAGCAGTACTTC.

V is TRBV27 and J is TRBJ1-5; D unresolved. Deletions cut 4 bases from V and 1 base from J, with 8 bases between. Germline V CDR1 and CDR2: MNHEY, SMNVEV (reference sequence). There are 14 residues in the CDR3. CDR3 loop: CASSSENSNQPQHF. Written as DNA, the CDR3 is TGTGCCAGCAGTTCGGAGAACAGCAATCAGCCCCAGCATTTT.

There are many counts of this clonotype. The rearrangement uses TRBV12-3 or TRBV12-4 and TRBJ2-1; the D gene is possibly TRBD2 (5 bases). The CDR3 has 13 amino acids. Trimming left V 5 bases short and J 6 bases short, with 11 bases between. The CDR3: CASSTSEGNEQFF. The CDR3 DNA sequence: TGTGCCAGCAGTACCTCCGAGGGCAATGAGCAGTTCTTC.

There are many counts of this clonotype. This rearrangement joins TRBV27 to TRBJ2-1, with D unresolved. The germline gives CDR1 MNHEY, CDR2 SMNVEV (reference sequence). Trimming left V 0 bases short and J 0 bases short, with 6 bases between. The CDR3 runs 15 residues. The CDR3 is CASSLSAYSYNEQFF. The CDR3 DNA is TGTGCCAGCAGTTTATCCGCTTACTCCTACAATGAGCAGTTCTTC.

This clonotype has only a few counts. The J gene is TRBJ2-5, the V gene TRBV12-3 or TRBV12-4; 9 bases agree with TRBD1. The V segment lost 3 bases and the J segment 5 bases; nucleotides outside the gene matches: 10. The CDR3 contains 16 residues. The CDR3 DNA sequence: TGTGCCAGCAGTTTTTGGGACAGGGAAAGGAAGGAGACCCAGTACTTC. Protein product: CASSFWDRERKETQYF.

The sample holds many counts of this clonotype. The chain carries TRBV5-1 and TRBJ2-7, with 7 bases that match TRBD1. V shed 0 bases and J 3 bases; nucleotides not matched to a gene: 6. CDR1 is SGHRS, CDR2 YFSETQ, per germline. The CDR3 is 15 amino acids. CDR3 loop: CASSLGGGRGYEQYF. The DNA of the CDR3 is TGCGCCAGCAGCTTGGGAGGGGGCCGCGGCTACGAGCAGTACTTC.

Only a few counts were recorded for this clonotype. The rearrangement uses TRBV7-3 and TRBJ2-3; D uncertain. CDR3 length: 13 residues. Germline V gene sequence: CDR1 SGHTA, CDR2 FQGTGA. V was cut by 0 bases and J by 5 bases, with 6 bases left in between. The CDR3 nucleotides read TGTGCCAGCAGCTTAACGCCTCGAGATACGCAGTATTTT. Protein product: CASSLTPRDTQYF.

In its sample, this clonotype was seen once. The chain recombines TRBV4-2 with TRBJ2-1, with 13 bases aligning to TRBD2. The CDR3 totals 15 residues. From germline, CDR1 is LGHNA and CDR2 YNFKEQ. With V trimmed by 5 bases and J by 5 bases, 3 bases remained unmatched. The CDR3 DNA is TGTGCCAGCAGCGCGACTAGCGGGGGGAACAATGAGCAGTTCTTC. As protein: CASSATSGGNNEQFF.

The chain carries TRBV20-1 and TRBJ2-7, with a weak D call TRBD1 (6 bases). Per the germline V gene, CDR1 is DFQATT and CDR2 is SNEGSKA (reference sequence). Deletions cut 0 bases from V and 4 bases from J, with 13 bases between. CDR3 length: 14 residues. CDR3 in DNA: TGCAGTGCTAGAGATTTGACAGGACTTTACGAGCAGTACTTC. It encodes CSARDLTGLYEQYF.

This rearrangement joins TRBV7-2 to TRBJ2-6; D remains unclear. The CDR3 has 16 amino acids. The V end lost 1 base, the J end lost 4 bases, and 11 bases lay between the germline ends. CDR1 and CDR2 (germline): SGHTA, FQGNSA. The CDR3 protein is CASSLVSGNGANVLTF. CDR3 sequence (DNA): TGTGCCAGCAGCTTAGTATCCGGTAACGGGGCCAACGTCCTGACTTTC.

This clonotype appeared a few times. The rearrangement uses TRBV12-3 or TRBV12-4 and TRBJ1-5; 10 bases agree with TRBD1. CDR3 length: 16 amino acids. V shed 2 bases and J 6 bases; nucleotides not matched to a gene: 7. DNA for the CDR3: TGTGCCAGCAGTTTAAGCGGGACAGGGGTAAGTCAGCCCCAGCATTTT. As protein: CASSLSGTGVSQPQHF.

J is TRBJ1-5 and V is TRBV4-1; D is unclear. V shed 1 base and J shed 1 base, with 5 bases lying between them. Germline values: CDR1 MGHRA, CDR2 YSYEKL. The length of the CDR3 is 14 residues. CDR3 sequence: CASSQGASNQPQHF. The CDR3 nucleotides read TGCGCCAGCAGCCAAGGCGCGAGCAATCAGCCCCAGCATTTT.

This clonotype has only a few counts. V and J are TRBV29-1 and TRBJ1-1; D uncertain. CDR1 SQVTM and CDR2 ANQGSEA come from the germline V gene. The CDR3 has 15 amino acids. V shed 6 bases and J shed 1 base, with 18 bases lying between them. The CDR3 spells CSVSNLGRSNTEAFF. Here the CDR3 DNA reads TGCAGCGTGAGCAACTTGGGGAGGTCGAACACTGAAGCTTTCTTT. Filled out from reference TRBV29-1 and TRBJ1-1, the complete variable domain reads SAVISQKPSRDICQRGTSLTIQCQVDSQVTMMFWYRQQPGQSLTLIATANQGSEATYESGFVIDKFPISRPNLTFSTLTVSNMSPEDSSIYLCSVSNLGRSNTEAFFGQGTRLTVV.

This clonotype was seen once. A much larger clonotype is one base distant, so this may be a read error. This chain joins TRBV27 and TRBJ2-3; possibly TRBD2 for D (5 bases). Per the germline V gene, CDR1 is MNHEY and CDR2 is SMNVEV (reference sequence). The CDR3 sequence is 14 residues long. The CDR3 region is CAISTLDSTDTQYF. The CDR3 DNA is TGTGCCATCAGTACCTTGGACTCCACAGATACGCAGTATTTT.